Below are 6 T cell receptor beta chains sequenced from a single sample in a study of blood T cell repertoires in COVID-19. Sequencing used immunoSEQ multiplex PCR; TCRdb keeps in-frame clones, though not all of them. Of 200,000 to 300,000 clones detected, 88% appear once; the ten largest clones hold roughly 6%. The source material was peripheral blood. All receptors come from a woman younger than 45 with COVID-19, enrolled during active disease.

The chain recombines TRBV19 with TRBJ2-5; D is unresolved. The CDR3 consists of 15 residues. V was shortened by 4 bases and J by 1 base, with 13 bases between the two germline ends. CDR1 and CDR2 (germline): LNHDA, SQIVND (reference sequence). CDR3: CASSKARLGQETQYF. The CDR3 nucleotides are TGTGCCAGTAGTAAGGCCAGGTTGGGCCAAGAGACCCAGTACTTC.

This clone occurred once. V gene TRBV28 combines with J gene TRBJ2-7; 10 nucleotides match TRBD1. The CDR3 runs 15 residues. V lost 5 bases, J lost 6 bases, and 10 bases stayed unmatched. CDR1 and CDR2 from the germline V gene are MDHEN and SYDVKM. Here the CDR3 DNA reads TGTGCCAGCAGTCCGCGACAGGGGGCGAGGAGCGAGCAGTACTTC. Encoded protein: CASSPRQGARSEQYF.

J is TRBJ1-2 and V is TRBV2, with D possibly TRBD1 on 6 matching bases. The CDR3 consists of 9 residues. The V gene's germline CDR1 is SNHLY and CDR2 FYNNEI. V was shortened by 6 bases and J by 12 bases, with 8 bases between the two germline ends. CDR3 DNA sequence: TGTGCCAGCAGCGCAGGGGACACCTTC. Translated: CASSAGDTF.

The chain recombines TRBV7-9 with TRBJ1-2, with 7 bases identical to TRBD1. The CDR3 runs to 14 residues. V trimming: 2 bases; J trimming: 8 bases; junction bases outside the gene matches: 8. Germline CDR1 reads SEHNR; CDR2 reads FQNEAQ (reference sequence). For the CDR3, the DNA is TGTGCCAGCAGCTTAATTCGGACAGGCGACGGCTACACCTTC. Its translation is CASSLIRTGDGYTF.

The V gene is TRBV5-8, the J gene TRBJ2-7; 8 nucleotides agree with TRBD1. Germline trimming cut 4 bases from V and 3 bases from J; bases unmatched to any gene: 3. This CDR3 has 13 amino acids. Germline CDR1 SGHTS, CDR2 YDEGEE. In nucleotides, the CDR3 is TGTGCCAGCAGCATAACAGGGGGCTACGAGCAGTACTTC. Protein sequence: CASSITGGYEQYF. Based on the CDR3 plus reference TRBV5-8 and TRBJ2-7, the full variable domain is EAGVTQSPTHLIKTRGQQATLRCSPISGHTSVYWYQQALGLGLQFLLWYDEGEERNRGNFPPRFSGRQFPNYSSELNVNALELEDSALYLCASSITGGYEQYFGPGTRLTVT.

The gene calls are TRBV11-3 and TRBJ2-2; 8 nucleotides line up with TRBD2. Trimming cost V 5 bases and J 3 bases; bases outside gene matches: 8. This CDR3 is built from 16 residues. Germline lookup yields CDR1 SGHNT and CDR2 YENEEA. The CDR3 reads CASSPGLAGYTGELFF. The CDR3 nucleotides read TGTGCCAGCAGCCCAGGACTAGCCGGATACACCGGGGAGCTGTTTTTT.